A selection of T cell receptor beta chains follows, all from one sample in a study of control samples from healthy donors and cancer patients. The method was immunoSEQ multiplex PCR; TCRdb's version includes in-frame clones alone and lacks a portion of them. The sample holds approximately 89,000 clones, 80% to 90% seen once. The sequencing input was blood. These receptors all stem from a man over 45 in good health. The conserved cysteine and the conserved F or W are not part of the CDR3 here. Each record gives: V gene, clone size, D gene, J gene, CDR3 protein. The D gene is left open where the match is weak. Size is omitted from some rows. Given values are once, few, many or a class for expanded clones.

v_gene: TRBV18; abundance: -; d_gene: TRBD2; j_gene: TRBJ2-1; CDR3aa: ASSFGLAGPYNEQF
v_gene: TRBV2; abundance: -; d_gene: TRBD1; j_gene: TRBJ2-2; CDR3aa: ASRGQPDTGELF
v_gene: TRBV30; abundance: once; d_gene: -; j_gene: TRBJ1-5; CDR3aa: AWGIPGGNQPQH
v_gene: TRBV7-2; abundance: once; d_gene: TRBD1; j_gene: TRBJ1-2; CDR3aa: ASRATGTGESGYT
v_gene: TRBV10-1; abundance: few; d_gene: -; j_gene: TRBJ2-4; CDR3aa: ASSDGGAQNIQY
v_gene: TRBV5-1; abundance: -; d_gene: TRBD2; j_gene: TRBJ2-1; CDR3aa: ASSSSGSSYNEQF
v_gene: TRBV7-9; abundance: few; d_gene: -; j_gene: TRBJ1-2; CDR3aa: ASSLALSYGYT
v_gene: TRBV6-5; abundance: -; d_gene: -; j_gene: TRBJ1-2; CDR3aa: ASSLGPLYGYT
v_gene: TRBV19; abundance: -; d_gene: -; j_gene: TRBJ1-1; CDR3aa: ATQQGRNTEAF
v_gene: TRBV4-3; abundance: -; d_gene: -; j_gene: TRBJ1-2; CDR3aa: ASSQGDANYGYT
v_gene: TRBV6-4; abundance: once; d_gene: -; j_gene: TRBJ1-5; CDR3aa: ASSGGLGNQPQH
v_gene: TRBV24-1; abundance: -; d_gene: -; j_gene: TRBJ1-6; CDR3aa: ATSDFPPGNSPLH
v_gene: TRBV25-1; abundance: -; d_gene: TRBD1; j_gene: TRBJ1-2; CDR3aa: ASSDSTGPYGYT
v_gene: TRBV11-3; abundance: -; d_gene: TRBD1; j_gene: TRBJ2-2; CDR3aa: ASSLLGTENTGELF
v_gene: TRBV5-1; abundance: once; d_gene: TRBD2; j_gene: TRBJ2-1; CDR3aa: ASSLLPGTSGRNEQF
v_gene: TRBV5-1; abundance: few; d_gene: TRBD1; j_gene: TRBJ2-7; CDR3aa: ASSYTGTGGSYEQY
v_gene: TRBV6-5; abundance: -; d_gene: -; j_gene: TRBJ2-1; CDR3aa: AIPETGAVYEQF
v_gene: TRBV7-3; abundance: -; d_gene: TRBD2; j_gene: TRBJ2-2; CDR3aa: ASSPGLAGSNTGELF
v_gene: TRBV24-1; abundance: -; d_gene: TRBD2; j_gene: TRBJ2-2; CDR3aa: ATSKREFTGELF
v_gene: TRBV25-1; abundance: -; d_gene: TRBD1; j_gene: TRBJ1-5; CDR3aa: ASSPTGQGSNQPQH
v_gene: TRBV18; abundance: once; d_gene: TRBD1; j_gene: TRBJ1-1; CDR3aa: ASSPGQGAEMNTEAF
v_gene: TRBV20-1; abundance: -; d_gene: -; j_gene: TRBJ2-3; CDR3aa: SASNAYGPNTDTQY
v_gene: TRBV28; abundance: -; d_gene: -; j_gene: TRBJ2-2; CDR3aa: ASRGRSGELF
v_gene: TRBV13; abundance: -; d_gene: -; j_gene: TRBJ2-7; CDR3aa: ASSLGGSYEQY
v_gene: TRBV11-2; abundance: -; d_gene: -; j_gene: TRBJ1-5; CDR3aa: ASSLAVLLGNQPQH
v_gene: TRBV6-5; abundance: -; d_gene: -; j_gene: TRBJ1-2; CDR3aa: ASSYSEGTGYT
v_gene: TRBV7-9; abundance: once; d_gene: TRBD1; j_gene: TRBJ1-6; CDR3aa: ASSFGTGGSPLH
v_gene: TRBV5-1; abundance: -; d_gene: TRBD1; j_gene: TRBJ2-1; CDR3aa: ASSSDRGSYNEQF
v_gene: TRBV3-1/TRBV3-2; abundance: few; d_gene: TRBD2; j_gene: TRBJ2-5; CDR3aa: ASSPSGVKETQY
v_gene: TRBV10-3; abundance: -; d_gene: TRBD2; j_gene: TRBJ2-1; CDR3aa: AITREGSYNEQF
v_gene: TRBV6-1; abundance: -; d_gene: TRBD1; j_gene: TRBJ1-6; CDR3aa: ASSERAGGSSNSPLH
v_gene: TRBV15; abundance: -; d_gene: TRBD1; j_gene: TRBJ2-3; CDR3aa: ATSRGGQDGDTQY
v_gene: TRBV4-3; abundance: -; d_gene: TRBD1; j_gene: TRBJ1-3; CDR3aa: ASSQGTTGIGNTIY
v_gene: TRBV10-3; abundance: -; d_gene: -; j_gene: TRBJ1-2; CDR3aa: AARDSGEGNYGYT
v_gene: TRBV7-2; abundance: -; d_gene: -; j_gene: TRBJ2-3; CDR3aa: ASSGQGVTDTQY